These T cell receptor beta chains were read from a single sample in a study of sequential checkpoint blockade in melanoma. Profiled with immunoSEQ multiplex PCR; TCRdb holds only in-frame clones, not every one. The sample yields 18,000 or so clones, roughly four fifths seen once. This sample comprised CD8+ T cells sorted from blood (inferred from file names), obtained from a patient given nivolumab and ipilimumab in sequence. The receptors were gathered from a human donor with melanoma. Both conserved end residues are part of each CDR3. The D gene is left open where the match is weak. Size tells how often a clone was seen (once, few, many) or the class of an expanded clone, and some rows leave it out.

D gene,V gene,clone size,CDR3 length,J gene,CDR3 DNA,CDR3 protein
TRBD1,TRBV7-6,.,14,TRBJ2-1,TGTGCCAGCAGCTTCGGGACAGGTCCCAATGAGCAGTTCTTC,CASSFGTGPNEQFF
TRBD2,TRBV7-8,.,16,TRBJ2-1,TGTGCCAGCAGCGCTAGCGGGGGGGCCCTTTACAATGAGCAGTTCTTC,CASSASGGALYNEQFF
.,TRBV6-4,few,14,TRBJ2-3,TGTGCCAGCAGTGACATGCAGGCCCCTTCCGGGCAGTATTTT,CASSDMQAPSGQYF
TRBD2,TRBV27,.,17,TRBJ2-2,TGTGCCAGCAGTCATTATAGCGGGAGGTACAACACCGGGGAGCTGTTTTTT,CASSHYSGRYNTGELFF
.,TRBV5-1,.,14,TRBJ2-7,TGCGCCAGCAGGGCGCCAACAGGCTCGTACGAGCAGTACTTC,CASRAPTGSYEQYF
TRBD1,TRBV6-5,.,14,TRBJ2-7,TGTGCCAGCAGGGACCGGGACAGGGCGGACGAGCAGTACTTC,CASRDRDRADEQYF
.,TRBV5-4,.,17,TRBJ2-7,TGCGCCAGCAGCCTCACCGCGCGCGGCAGAAGCTCCTACGAGCAGTACTTC,CASSLTARGRSSYEQYF
.,TRBV6-5,.,13,TRBJ1-5,TGTGCCAGCAGCCCGGGGGGGGGACAGCCCCAGCATTTT,CASSPGGGQPQHF
.,TRBV9,.,13,TRBJ1-1,TGTGCCAGCAGCGTAGACAGGAACACTGAAGCTTTCTTT,CASSVDRNTEAFF
.,TRBV9,.,15,TRBJ2-1,TGTGCCAGCAGTTGGACAGCGGCCTCCTACAATGAGCAGTTCTTC,CASSWTAASYNEQFF
TRBD2,TRBV19,few,16,TRBJ2-1,TGTGCCAGTAGTATTAGCGGCGCGGGGGTTTACAATGAGCAGTTCTTC,CASSISGAGVYNEQFF
.,TRBV27,.,12,TRBJ2-1,TGTGCCAGCAGTTTAAACTTATACGAGCAGTTCTTC,CASSLNLYEQFF
.,TRBV5-5,.,13,TRBJ2-1,TGTGCCAGCAGCTTGCGACAGCCCAATGAGCAGTTCTTC,CASSLRQPNEQFF
TRBD2,TRBV7-9,.,17,TRBJ2-5,TGTGCCAGCAGCCGGACTAGCGGGGGGGCCGAACGGGAGACCCAGTACTTC,CASSRTSGGAERETQYF
.,TRBV15,.,14,TRBJ2-7,TGTGCCACCAGCGCCGTCCAGGGGTCCTACGAGCAGTACTTC,CATSAVQGSYEQYF
.,TRBV7-9,.,16,TRBJ2-1,TGTGCCAGCAGCTTAAAGGGGGTGGGGGTATACAATGAGCAGTTCTTC,CASSLKGVGVYNEQFF
.,TRBV30,.,14,TRBJ2-7,TGTGCCTGGAGGGTCGTGGGGGGAGCCTACGAGCAGTACTTC,CAWRVVGGAYEQYF
.,TRBV11-2,.,14,TRBJ1-5,TGTGCCAGCAGCTTACCCGGGAATCGTCAGCCCCAGCATTTT,CASSLPGNRQPQHF
TRBD1,TRBV6-1,.,15,TRBJ1-2,TGTGCCAGCAGTGAGGAGGGACAGGGGTTTGATGGCTACACCTTC,CASSEEGQGFDGYTF
.,TRBV6-5,.,12,TRBJ2-7,TGTGCCAGCAGCCCGTCTTTTTACGAGCAGTACTTC,CASSPSFYEQYF
.,TRBV5-4,.,15,TRBJ1-1,TGTGCCAGCAGCTTGGGCCCCGGACAGCTCACTGAAGCTTTCTTT,CASSLGPGQLTEAFF
.,TRBV27,.,13,TRBJ2-1,TGTGCCAGCAGTTCGAGCTCCTACAATGAGCAGTTCTTC,CASSSSSYNEQFF
.,TRBV11-2,once,12,TRBJ2-7,TGTGCCAGCAGACTCGGGGGCTACGAGCAGTACTTC,CASRLGGYEQYF
.,TRBV25-1,.,16,TRBJ1-1,TGTGCCAGCAGTGAATATTATAGGCGGGAGAACACTGAAGCTTTCTTT,CASSEYYRRENTEAFF
TRBD2,TRBV7-8,.,14,TRBJ2-7,TGTGCCAGCAGCTTAGATCTGAGCGGGAGGGATAAGTACTTC,CASSLDLSGRDKYF
.,TRBV27,.,14,TRBJ1-1,TGTGCCAGCAGTTTACCAGGGGTGAACACTGAAGCTTTCTTT,CASSLPGVNTEAFF
TRBD2,TRBV6-4,once,17,TRBJ2-1,TGTGCCAGCAGTGAGGGACTAGCGGGGGGGGACCCCAATGAGCAGTTCTTC,CASSEGLAGGDPNEQFF
.,TRBV30,.,17,TRBJ2-5,TGTGCCTGGAGGAGGGAGACGGGAGTGGGGTACCAAGAGACCCAGTACTTC,CAWRRETGVGYQETQYF
.,TRBV21-1,few,18,TRBJ2-5,TGTGCCAGCAGCGATCCCAACCGAGGCGGACTAGCGGAAGAGACCCAGTACTTC,CASSDPNRGGLAEETQYF
TRBD1,TRBV30,.,16,TRBJ2-4,TGTGCCTGGAGGAGACAGGGCGTACTAGCCAAAAACATTCAGTACTTC,CAWRRQGVLAKNIQYF
TRBD1,TRBV6-1,.,14,TRBJ1-2,TGTGCCAGCAGTGAGCCAGGGGGCAACTATGGCTACACCTTC,CASSEPGGNYGYTF
TRBD1,TRBV28,.,15,TRBJ1-1,TGTGCCAGCAGAGGGACAGCAGACATGAACACTGAAGCTTTCTTT,CASRGTADMNTEAFF
TRBD2,TRBV9,.,15,TRBJ2-7,TGTGCCAGCAGCGCCCCTAGCGGGAGCTCCTACGAGCAGTACTTC,CASSAPSGSSYEQYF
.,TRBV2,.,13,TRBJ2-7,TGTGCCAGAACCAAGCTATCCGGTCCCGAGCAGTACTTC,CARTKLSGPEQYF
TRBD2,TRBV7-2,.,16,TRBJ2-1,TGTGCCAGCAGCCCTAGCGGGGGGTACCTTCGGAATGAGCAGTTCTTC,CASSPSGGYLRNEQFF
.,TRBV18,few,14,TRBJ1-1,TGTGCCAGCTCACCTAGTACAGGTTACACTGAAGCTTTCTTT,CASSPSTGYTEAFF
.,TRBV7-9,.,16,TRBJ1-2,TGTGCCAGCAGCTTAGTTTTGCAGGGACATAACTATGGCTACACCTTC,CASSLVLQGHNYGYTF
.,TRBV14,.,14,TRBJ1-1,TGTGCCAGCAGCCGCAGAGGGTGGGGCACTGAAGCTTTCTTT,CASSRRGWGTEAFF
.,TRBV2,.,12,TRBJ1-2,TGTGCCAGGAGACAGGTTTCCTATGGCTACACCTTC,CARRQVSYGYTF
TRBD2,TRBV4-1,.,18,TRBJ2-7,TGCGCCAGCAACCAACTCCCAAGTACCGGGACTAGCGCGGCTAGGCAGTACTTC,CASNQLPSTGTSAARQYF
TRBD1,TRBV5-1,.,16,TRBJ2-7,TGCGCCAGCAGCCTGATGGTCGGCGACAGGGCCTACGAGCAGTACTTC,CASSLMVGDRAYEQYF
TRBD2,TRBV29-1,once,15,TRBJ2-3,TGCAGCGTTCGCTGGGGAGGGTTTCGGACAGATACGCAGTATTTT,CSVRWGGFRTDTQYF
.,TRBV19,.,15,TRBJ2-1,TGTGCCAGTAGTATAGACGGGAGTTGGTACAATGAGCAGTTCTTC,CASSIDGSWYNEQFF
.,TRBV23-1,few,8,TRBJ1-2,TGCGCCAGCACTTACATCCCCTTC,CASTYIPF
TRBD1,TRBV5-6,once,16,TRBJ2-1,TGTGCCAGCAGCAACTTCGGACAGGGCTCCTACAATGAGCAGTTCTTC,CASSNFGQGSYNEQFF
.,TRBV28,once,14,TRBJ1-1,TGTGCCAGCAGCCGACAGGAGGCGGTCACTGAAGCTTTCTTT,CASSRQEAVTEAFF
TRBD1,TRBV6-5,few,15,TRBJ2-7,TGTGCCAGCAGTGTGACCGGGACAGAGTCCTACGAGCAGTACTTC,CASSVTGTESYEQYF
.,TRBV4-1,medium-sized,15,TRBJ2-7,TGCGCCAGCAGCCAAGTCGCAGGGGATTCCTACGAGCAGTACTTC,CASSQVAGDSYEQYF
TRBD1,TRBV4-3,few,16,TRBJ2-2,TGCGCCAGCAGCCAAGAGGACAGGGCAAACACCGGGGAGCTGTTTTTT,CASSQEDRANTGELFF
.,TRBV18,.,13,TRBJ2-7,TGTGCCAGCTCACCGGACAGCACCTACGAGCAGTACTTC,CASSPDSTYEQYF
TRBD2,TRBV6-4,.,15,TRBJ2-5,TGTGCCAGCAGTGAATCCAGCGGGGGGGCTGAGACCCAGTACTTC,CASSESSGGAETQYF
.,TRBV28,.,16,TRBJ2-5,TGTGCCAGCAGTTTAGAGGACACGATTTCCCAAGAGACCCAGTACTTC,CASSLEDTISQETQYF
TRBD1,TRBV6-4,.,19,TRBJ2-7,TGTGCCAGCAGTGACAGAGGAGCCGGGGGGGGGACAGGGGCCCACGAGCAGTACTTC,CASSDRGAGGGTGAHEQYF
TRBD1,TRBV28,.,15,TRBJ2-2,TGTGCCAGCAGTAGACAGGGGGCGCGAACCGGGGAGCTGTTTTTT,CASSRQGARTGELFF
.,TRBV9,.,13,TRBJ2-1,TGTGCCAGCAGCGCCGGACAGTTAAATGAGCAGTTCTTC,CASSAGQLNEQFF
TRBD2,TRBV10-3,.,16,TRBJ2-1,TGTGCCATCAGTGAGTCGCTGAGCGGGAGTAGTAATGAGCAGTTCTTC,CAISESLSGSSNEQFF
.,TRBV19,.,14,TRBJ2-3,TGTGCCAGTACCGCCAGGCCTAGCACAGATACGCAGTATTTT,CASTARPSTDTQYF
.,TRBV19,.,14,TRBJ2-1,TGTGCCAGTAGTTTCGCCGGAGGCCACAATGAGCAGTTCTTC,CASSFAGGHNEQFF
.,TRBV30,.,15,TRBJ2-2,TGTGCCTGGAGTGTCCGCAGGGCAGGCACCGGGGAGCTGTTTTTT,CAWSVRRAGTGELFF
TRBD1,TRBV5-6,.,15,TRBJ2-7,TGTGCCAGCAGCGGCGGGACAGGGGGTCCCTACGAGCAGTACTTC,CASSGGTGGPYEQYF